Presented here are 30 T cell receptor beta chains from one specimen sequenced in a study of blood T cell repertoires in COVID-19. Libraries were prepared by immunoSEQ multiplex PCR; TCRdb keeps only in-frame clonotypes and omits some of them. The sample yields some 110,000 clones, more than 60% seen once. The specimen was peripheral blood. These receptors originate from a man between 50 and 59 years old with acute or convalescent COVID-19.

This clone was observed a handful of times. This chain uses TRBV7-8 with TRBJ2-1, with TRBD2 identical over 8 bases. Germline V lookup: CDR1 SGHVS, CDR2 FQNEAQ. The CDR3 extends over 16 amino acids. J was trimmed by 2 bases and V by 0 bases; bases with no gene match: 3. The DNA for the CDR3 is TGTGCCAGCAGCTTAGCCACTAGCGGACCCTACAATGAGCAGTTCTTC. Its translation: CASSLATSGPYNEQFF.

The V gene is TRBV27, the J gene TRBJ2-5, with 8 bases identical to TRBD1. The CDR3 spans 16 residues. Germline CDR1 and CDR2: MNHEY and SMNVEV (reference sequence). The V gene end was trimmed by 6 bases and the J gene end by 0 bases; junction bases not matched to a gene: 9. CDR3 amino acids: CASRADRGRYQETQYF. The CDR3 DNA is TGTGCCAGCAGAGCCGACAGGGGCAGGTACCAAGAGACCCAGTACTTC.

The genes are TRBV29-1 and TRBJ1-1, with D possibly matching TRBD1 (5 bases). Looked up from germline, CDR1 is SQVTM and CDR2 is ANQGSEA. The CDR3 extends over 15 amino acids. The V gene lost 4 bases and the J gene lost 3 bases, with 18 bases spanning the gap. This CDR3 is CSVVRRQFLDTEAFF. CDR3 in DNA: TGCAGCGTTGTCAGAAGACAGTTTCTGGACACTGAAGCTTTCTTT.

The rearrangement links TRBV28 to TRBJ1-6; maybe TRBD1 (6 bases). The CDR3 consists of 15 residues. Looked up from germline, CDR1 is MDHEN and CDR2 is SYDVKM. V was cut by 4 bases and J by 5 bases, with 12 bases left in between. CDR3 protein: CASSSTGHNNSPLHF. CDR3 nucleotide sequence: TGTGCCAGCAGTTCCACGGGACACAATAATTCACCCCTCCACTTT.

CDR3 sequence reads: CASTGQGLAPLHF. CDR3 in DNA: TGTGCCAGCACCGGACAGGGACTGGCACCCCTCCACTTT. J is TRBJ1-6 and V is TRBV25-1, with TRBD1 matching 8 bases. Germline V lookup: CDR1 MGHDK, CDR2 SYGVNS. Trimming at V came to 7 bases and at J to 11 bases, leaving 7 bases not matched to a gene. CDR3 length: 13 amino acids.

The chain has TRBV3-1 (or the pseudogene TRBV3-2) and TRBJ2-7, with D perhaps TRBD1 (6 bases). Per the germline V gene, CDR1 is LGHDT and CDR2 is YNNKEL (reference sequence). Trimming stripped 0 bases from V and 4 bases from J, with 16 bases between. CDR3 length equals 16 residues. The CDR3 nucleotides are TGTGCCAGCAGCCAAGATTTGGATCCGAGGGGGTACGAGCAGTACTTC. Encoded protein: CASSQDLDPRGYEQYF.

The chain carries TRBV19 and TRBJ2-1; 9 bases are shared with TRBD2. With V trimmed by 4 bases and J by 3 bases, 7 bases remained unmatched. This CDR3 has 16 residues. Germline V gene data show CDR1 as LNHDA and CDR2 as SQIVND (reference sequence). The CDR3 bases are TGTGCCAGTAGTACCCCGACTAGCGGATACTACAATGAGCAGTTCTTC. Translated: CASSTPTSGYYNEQFF.

The chain joins TRBV7-9 to TRBJ2-2, with D unclear. The CDR3 runs 13 residues. In germline, CDR1 is SEHNR, CDR2 FQNEAQ (reference sequence). V gave up 5 bases and J gave up 6 bases, with 10 bases separating them. The CDR3 bases are TGTGCCAGCAGCCTTTCACAGCCCGGGGAGCTGTTTTTT. It is translated as CASSLSQPGELFF.

This chain connects TRBV29-1 to TRBJ1-1; TRBD1 agrees at 8 bases. The length of the CDR3 is 13 residues. The trim removed 5 bases at V and 4 bases at J, leaving 6 bases unmatched. Germline V gene data show CDR1 as SQVTM and CDR2 as ANQGSEA. CDR3 DNA sequence: TGCAGCGTTCAGGGGGCGCGAGGCACTGAAGCTTTCTTT. It is translated as CSVQGARGTEAFF. Drawing the rest from reference TRBV29-1 and TRBJ1-1, the complete variable domain is SAVISQKPSRDICQRGTSLTIQCQVDSQVTMMFWYRQQPGQSLTLIATANQGSEATYESGFVIDKFPISRPNLTFSTLTVSNMSPEDSSIYLCSVQGARGTEAFFGQGTRLTVV.

This clone was counted a single time. J is TRBJ1-4 and V is TRBV5-6; 8 bases are shared with TRBD1. The CDR3 has 14 residues. V lost 3 bases to trimming and J lost 5 bases; unmatched junction nucleotides: 3. The germline V gene encodes CDR1 SGHDT and CDR2 YYEEEE. The CDR3 DNA reads as TGTGCCAGCAGCTATCAGGGGGCGAATGAAAAACTGTTTTTT. This codes for CASSYQGANEKLFF.

The J gene is TRBJ2-7, the V gene TRBV28; TRBD1 aligns across 9 bases. The CDR3 is 16 amino acids. Germline V lookup: CDR1 MDHEN, CDR2 SYDVKM. With V trimmed by 10 bases and J by 2 bases, 15 bases remained unmatched. The CDR3 coding sequence is TGTGCCACTCTGGGACAGGGCCACACAAACCCCTACGAGCAGTACTTC. Amino acid sequence: CATLGQGHTNPYEQYF.

The chain links TRBV25-1 to TRBJ1-2; perhaps TRBD1 as D (6 bases). This CDR3 spans 17 amino acids. The germline V gene has CDR1 MGHDK and CDR2 SYGVNS. Trimming removed 5 bases at V and 1 base at J, with 20 bases between. The CDR3 protein is CASSTQQGSTGNYGYTF. Here the CDR3 DNA reads TGTGCCAGCAGTACCCAACAGGGATCTACGGGTAACTATGGCTACACCTTC.

This chain connects TRBV6-6 to TRBJ2-3, with D perhaps matching TRBD2 (7 bases). The CDR3 length is 15 residues. Germline V gene lookup returns CDR1 MNHNY and CDR2 SVGAGI (reference sequence). With 0 bases removed from V and 5 bases from J, the gap between germline ends came to 12 bases. The CDR3 nucleotides are TGTGCCAGCAGTTACTCTTGGGGGGGCCGAGATACGCAGTATTTT. This translates into CASSYSWGGRDTQYF.

J is TRBJ2-1 and V is TRBV7-8; the D gene is possibly TRBD2 (7 bases). Trimming shortened V by 5 bases and J by 7 bases, and 21 bases separated the two germline ends. Germline assignment: CDR1 SGHVS and CDR2 FQNEAQ. This CDR3 region has 16 residues. CDR3 sequence: CASSPPRGGAWNEQFF. The CDR3, as DNA: TGTGCCAGCAGCCCCCCTCGTGGGGGGGCTTGGAATGAGCAGTTCTTC.

The chain carries TRBV4-1 and TRBJ1-4; weak D call: TRBD1 (6 bases). Germline assignment: CDR1 MGHRA and CDR2 YSYEKL. The V and J ends lost 3 bases and 1 base respectively, with 9 bases between them. The CDR3 has 15 residues. CDR3 protein: CASSQPGQTNEKLFF. The CDR3 nucleotides read TGCGCCAGCAGCCAGCCGGGACAAACTAATGAAAAACTGTTTTTT.

V is TRBV5-1 and J is TRBJ2-1; no reliable D call. The CDR3 has 13 amino acids. Germline CDR1 SGHRS, CDR2 YFSETQ. V lost 0 bases and J 7 bases, leaving 8 bases between the germline ends. The CDR3 is CASSLVGQNEQFF. CDR3 in DNA: TGCGCCAGCAGCTTGGTTGGGCAAAATGAGCAGTTCTTC.

The chain combines TRBV10-2 with TRBJ2-3, with 13 bases that match TRBD2. J lost 0 bases, V lost 6 bases, and 3 bases had no gene match. The CDR3 has 16 residues. Germline CDR1 reads WSHSY; CDR2 reads SAAADI. As DNA, the CDR3 is TGCGCCAGCAGCGGGACTAGCGGGGCTAGCACAGATACGCAGTATTTT. This gives the protein CASSGTSGASTDTQYF.

The chain carries TRBV3-1 (or the pseudogene TRBV3-2) and TRBJ2-5; 14 bases are a match to TRBD2. Germline CDR1 and CDR2: LGHDT and YNNKEL (reference sequence). With 4 bases clipped from V and 5 bases from J, the junction kept 3 bases outside the gene matches. The CDR3 extends over 15 amino acids. The CDR3 region is CASSPGLAGDETQYF. For the CDR3, the DNA is TGTGCCAGCAGCCCGGGACTAGCGGGAGACGAGACCCAGTACTTC.

The chain employs TRBV9 and TRBJ2-2; TRBD2 aligns across 7 bases. V dropped 4 bases and J dropped 7; count of bases not matched to a gene: 10. The CDR3 runs 15 residues. The germline gives CDR1 SGDLS, CDR2 YYNGEE. CDR3 loop: CASSLNSRGNGELFF. In DNA, the CDR3 is TGTGCCAGCAGCCTTAACTCGCGGGGGAACGGGGAGCTGTTTTTT.

This rearrangement joins TRBV9 to TRBJ2-6; maybe TRBD1 (5 bases). The germline V gene encodes CDR1 SGDLS and CDR2 YYNGEE. Trimming left V 5 bases short and J 1 base short, with 10 bases between. CDR3 size: 15 residues. CDR3 DNA: TGTGCCAGCAGGGGCCAGGGTTCTGGGGCCAACGTCCTGACTTTC. Translating it yields CASRGQGSGANVLTF.

The chain joins TRBV4-1 to TRBJ1-3, with unresolved D. Germline loops: CDR1 MGHRA, CDR2 YSYEKL. This CDR3 is 17 amino acids long. V was trimmed by 4 bases and J by 0 bases, leaving 16 bases between them. CDR3 DNA sequence: TGCGCCAGCAGCCCTGCCGGATCCACAGACTCTGGAAACACCATATATTTT. Protein sequence: CASSPAGSTDSGNTIYF.

This clone has just one count. This chain uses TRBV11-2 with TRBJ2-1; no clear D gene. Trimming took 5 bases from V and 8 from J, leaving 7 bases between them. There are 11 residues in the CDR3. Germline CDR1 is SGHAT and CDR2 is FQNNGV. The CDR3 loop reads CASSHGDEQFF. Written as DNA, the CDR3 is TGTGCCAGCAGCCACGGAGATGAGCAGTTCTTC.

The CDR3 protein is CASSTVPMDRSNQPQHF. The CDR3 DNA reads as TGTGCCAGTAGTACCGTACCGATGGACAGAAGCAATCAGCCCCAGCATTTT. The rearrangement uses TRBV19 and TRBJ1-5; D possibly corresponds to TRBD1 (6 bases). There are 17 residues in the CDR3. The germline V and J ends were trimmed by 4 bases and 1 base, with 17 bases remaining between them. The V gene's germline CDR1 is LNHDA and CDR2 SQIVND (reference sequence).

This clone was detected once. This sequence joins TRBV11-2 and TRBJ1-1; weak D call: TRBD1 (5 bases). Germline assignment: CDR1 SGHAT and CDR2 FQNNGV. CDR3 length: 12 residues. V was clipped by 1 base and J by 8 bases, with 8 bases between them. CDR3 residues: CASSLGGDEAFF. The CDR3 bases are TGTGCCAGCAGCTTAGGGGGGGACGAAGCTTTCTTT.

This clone was seen a few times. The chain joins TRBV11-2 to TRBJ1-1; TRBD1 might be the D (5 bases). Germline assignment: CDR1 SGHAT and CDR2 FQNNGV. The CDR3 contains 13 residues. V was clipped by 6 bases and J by 6 bases, with 14 bases between them. CDR3: CASRYIGGAEAFF. As DNA, the CDR3 is TGTGCCAGCAGATACATTGGGGGGGCTGAAGCTTTCTTT.

The chain links TRBV3-1 (or the pseudogene TRBV3-2) to TRBJ1-2, with 8 bases matching TRBD1. The CDR3 consists of 14 residues. Looked up from germline, CDR1 is LGHDT and CDR2 is YNNKEL (reference sequence). V was clipped by 0 bases and J by 3 bases; unmatched bases: 0. The CDR3 spells CASSQDRGHYGYTF. The CDR3 bases are TGTGCCAGCAGCCAAGACAGGGGGCACTATGGCTACACCTTC.

V usage is TRBV2 and J usage is TRBJ1-4, with TRBD1 as a possible D gene (5 bases). Germline CDR1 is SNHLY and CDR2 is FYNNEI. Trimming pared 7 bases from V and 5 bases from J, leaving 14 bases between. This CDR3 is built from 14 residues. CDR3: CASIETELNEKLFF. The CDR3 nucleotides are TGTGCCAGCATCGAGACAGAGTTAAATGAAAAACTGTTTTTT.

V gene TRBV3-1 (or the pseudogene TRBV3-2) combines with J gene TRBJ2-7; TRBD2 might be the D (6 bases). V was cut by 0 bases and J by 7 bases, with 16 bases left in between. The germline V gene encodes CDR1 LGHDT and CDR2 YNNKEL (reference sequence). CDR3 length: 15 amino acids. CDR3 nucleotide sequence: TGTGCCAGCAGCCAAGATGTAGCGGTTAAAGATGAGCAGTACTTC. It specifies CASSQDVAVKDEQYF.

V is TRBV6-5 and J is TRBJ1-1, with D unclear. The CDR3 covers 15 residues. Trimming removed 4 bases at V and 5 bases at J, with 17 bases between. Germline V gene sequence: CDR1 MNHEY, CDR2 SVGAGI. CDR3 sequence: CASSWERARVTEAFF. The CDR3 DNA follows: TGTGCCAGCAGTTGGGAGAGAGCCCGGGTAACTGAAGCTTTCTTT.

V gene TRBV18 combines with J gene TRBJ1-2; 10 nucleotides line up with TRBD1. V trimming: 8 bases; J trimming: 5 bases; junction bases outside the gene matches: 11. The CDR3 is 15 residues long. From germline, CDR1 is KGHSH and CDR2 LQKENI. The CDR3 loop is CASPYPGQGTYGYTF. The CDR3 DNA reads TGTGCCAGCCCGTATCCGGGACAGGGGACATATGGCTACACCTTC.